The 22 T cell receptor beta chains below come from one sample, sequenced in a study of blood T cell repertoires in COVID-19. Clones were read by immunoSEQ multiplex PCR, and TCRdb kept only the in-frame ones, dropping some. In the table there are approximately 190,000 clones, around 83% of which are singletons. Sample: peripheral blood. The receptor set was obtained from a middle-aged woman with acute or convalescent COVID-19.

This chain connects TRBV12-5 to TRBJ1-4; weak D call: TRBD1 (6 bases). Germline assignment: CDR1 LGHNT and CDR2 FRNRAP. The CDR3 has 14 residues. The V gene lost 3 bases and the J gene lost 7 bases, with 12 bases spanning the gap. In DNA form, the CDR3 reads TGTGCTAGTGGTTTCGGCAGGGGACGTGAAAAACTGTTTTTT. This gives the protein CASGFGRGREKLFF.

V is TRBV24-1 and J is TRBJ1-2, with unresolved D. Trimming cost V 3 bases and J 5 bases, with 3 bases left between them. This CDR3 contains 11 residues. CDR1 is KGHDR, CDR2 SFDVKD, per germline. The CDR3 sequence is CATSDQYGYTF. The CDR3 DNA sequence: TGTGCCACCAGTGATCAATATGGCTACACCTTC.

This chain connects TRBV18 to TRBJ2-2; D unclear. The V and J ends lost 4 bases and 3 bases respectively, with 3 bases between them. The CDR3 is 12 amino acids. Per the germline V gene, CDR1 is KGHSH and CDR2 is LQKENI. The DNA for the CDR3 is TGTGCCAGCTCACTCGACACCGGGGAGCTGTTTTTT. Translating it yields CASSLDTGELFF.

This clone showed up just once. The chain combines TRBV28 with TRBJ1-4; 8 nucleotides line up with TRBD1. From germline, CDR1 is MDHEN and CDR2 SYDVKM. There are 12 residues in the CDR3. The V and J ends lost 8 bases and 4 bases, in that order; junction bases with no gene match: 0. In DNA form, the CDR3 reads TGTGCCAGCGGACAGGGTAATGAAAAACTGTTTTTT. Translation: CASGQGNEKLFF.

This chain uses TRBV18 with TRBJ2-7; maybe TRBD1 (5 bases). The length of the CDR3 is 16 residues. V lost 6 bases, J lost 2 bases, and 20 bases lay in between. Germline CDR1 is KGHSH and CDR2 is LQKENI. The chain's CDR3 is CASSPSSVQGAYEQYF. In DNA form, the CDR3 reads TGTGCCAGCTCTCCTTCAAGCGTGCAGGGTGCCTACGAGCAGTACTTC.

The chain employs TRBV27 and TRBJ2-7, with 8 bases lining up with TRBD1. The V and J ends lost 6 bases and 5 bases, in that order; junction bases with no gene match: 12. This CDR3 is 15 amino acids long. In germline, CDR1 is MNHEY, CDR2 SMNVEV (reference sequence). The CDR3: CASSPLRTGKDEQYF. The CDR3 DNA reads TGTGCCAGCAGCCCCCTCCGGACAGGGAAGGACGAGCAGTACTTC.

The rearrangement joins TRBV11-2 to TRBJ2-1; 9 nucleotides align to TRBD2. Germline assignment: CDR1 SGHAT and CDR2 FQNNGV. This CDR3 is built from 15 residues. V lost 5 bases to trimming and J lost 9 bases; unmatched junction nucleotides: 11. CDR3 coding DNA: TGTGCCAGCAGCGAGGTAGCGGGGGCTATTGGTGAGCAGTTCTTC. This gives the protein CASSEVAGAIGEQFF.

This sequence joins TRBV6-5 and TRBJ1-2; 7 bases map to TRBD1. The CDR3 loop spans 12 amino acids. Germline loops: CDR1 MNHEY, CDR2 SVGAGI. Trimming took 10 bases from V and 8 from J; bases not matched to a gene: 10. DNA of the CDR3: TGTGCCATCGATACCGACAGGGTGGGCTACACCTTC. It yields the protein CAIDTDRVGYTF.

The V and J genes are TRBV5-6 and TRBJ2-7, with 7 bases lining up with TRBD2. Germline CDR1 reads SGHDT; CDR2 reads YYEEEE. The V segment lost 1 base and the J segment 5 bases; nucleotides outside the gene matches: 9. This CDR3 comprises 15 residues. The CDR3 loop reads CASSLRRGVRNEQYF. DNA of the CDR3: TGTGCCAGCAGCTTGAGACGGGGGGTTCGCAACGAGCAGTACTTC.

The DNA for the CDR3 is TGTGCCAGCAGTGGTTTGGACAGGAACGAGCAGTACTTC. Its translation: CASSGLDRNEQYF. This sequence joins TRBV2 and TRBJ2-7, with TRBD1 matching over 7 bases. V shed 4 bases, J shed 5 bases, and the junction held 5 bases outside the gene matches. CDR3 size: 13 residues. Germline values: CDR1 SNHLY, CDR2 FYNNEI.

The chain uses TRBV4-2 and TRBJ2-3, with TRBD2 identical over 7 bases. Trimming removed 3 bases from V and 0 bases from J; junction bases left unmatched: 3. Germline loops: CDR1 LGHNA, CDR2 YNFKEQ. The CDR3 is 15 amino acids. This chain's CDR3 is CASSHTRGSTDTQYF. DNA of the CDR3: TGTGCCAGCAGCCACACGCGGGGGAGCACAGATACGCAGTATTTT.

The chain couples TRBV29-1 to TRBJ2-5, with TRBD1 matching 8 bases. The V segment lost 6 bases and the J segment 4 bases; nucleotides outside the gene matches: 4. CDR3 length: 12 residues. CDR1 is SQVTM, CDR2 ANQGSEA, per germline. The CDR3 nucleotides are TGCAGCGTGGACGGACAGGGAGAGACCCAGTACTTC. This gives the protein CSVDGQGETQYF.

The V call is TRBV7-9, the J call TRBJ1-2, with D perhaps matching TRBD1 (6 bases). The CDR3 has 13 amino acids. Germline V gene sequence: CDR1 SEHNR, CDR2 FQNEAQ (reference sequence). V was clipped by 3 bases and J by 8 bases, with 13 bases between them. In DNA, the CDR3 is TGTGCCAGCAGCTTGGTAGGGGGTGACGGCTACACCTTC. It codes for CASSLVGGDGYTF.

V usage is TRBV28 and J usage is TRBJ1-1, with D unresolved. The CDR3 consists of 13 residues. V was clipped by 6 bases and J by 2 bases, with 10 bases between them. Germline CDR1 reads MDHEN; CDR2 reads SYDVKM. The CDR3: CASRSSSNTEAFF. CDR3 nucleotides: TGTGCCAGCAGAAGCTCAAGCAACACTGAAGCTTTCTTT.

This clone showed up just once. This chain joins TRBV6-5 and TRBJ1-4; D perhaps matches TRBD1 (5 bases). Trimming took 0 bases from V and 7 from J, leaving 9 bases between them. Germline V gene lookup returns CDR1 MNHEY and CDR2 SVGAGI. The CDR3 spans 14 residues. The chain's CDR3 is CASSYSGGVEKLFF. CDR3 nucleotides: TGTGCCAGCAGTTACTCGGGAGGGGTTGAAAAACTGTTTTTT.

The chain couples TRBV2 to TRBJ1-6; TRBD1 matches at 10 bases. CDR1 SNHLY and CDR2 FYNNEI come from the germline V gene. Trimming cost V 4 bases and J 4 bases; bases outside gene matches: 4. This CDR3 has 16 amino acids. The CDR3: CASSARQGAYNSPLHF. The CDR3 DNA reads TGTGCCAGCAGTGCCAGACAGGGGGCGTATAATTCACCCCTCCACTTT.

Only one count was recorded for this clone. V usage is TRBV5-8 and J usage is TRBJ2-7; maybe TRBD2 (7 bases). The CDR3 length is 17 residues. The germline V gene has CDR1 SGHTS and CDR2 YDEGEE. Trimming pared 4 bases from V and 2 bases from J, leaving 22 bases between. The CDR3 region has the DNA TGTGCCAGCAGCCGAGCCGGGGGGCGGGGGAGCGCCTACGAGCAGTACTTC. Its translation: CASSRAGGRGSAYEQYF.

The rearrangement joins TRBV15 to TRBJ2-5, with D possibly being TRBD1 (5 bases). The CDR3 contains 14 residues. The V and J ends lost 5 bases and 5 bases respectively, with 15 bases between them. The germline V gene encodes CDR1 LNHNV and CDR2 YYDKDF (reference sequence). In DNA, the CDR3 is TGTGCCACCAGCGGGCGTGGGGCTGGTGAGACCCAGTACTTC. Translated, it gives CATSGRGAGETQYF.

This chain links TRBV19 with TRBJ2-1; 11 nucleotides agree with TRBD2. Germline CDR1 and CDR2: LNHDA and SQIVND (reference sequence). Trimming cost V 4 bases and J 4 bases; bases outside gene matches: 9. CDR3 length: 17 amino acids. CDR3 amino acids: CASSNPRTSGFYNEQFF. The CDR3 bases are TGTGCCAGTAGTAACCCCCGGACTAGCGGGTTTTACAATGAGCAGTTCTTC.

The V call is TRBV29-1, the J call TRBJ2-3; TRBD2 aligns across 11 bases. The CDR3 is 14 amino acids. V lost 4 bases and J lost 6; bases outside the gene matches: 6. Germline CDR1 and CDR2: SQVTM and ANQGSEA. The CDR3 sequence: CSVGSSGRRDTQYF. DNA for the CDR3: TGCAGCGTTGGGTCTAGCGGGAGGCGGGATACGCAGTATTTT.

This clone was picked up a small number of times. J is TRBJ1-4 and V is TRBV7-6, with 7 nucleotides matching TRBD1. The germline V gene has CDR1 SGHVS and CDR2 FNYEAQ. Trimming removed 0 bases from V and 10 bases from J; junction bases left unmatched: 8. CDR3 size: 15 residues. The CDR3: CASSLAGDRQGKLFF. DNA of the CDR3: TGTGCCAGCAGCTTAGCGGGGGACAGACAGGGAAAACTGTTTTTT.

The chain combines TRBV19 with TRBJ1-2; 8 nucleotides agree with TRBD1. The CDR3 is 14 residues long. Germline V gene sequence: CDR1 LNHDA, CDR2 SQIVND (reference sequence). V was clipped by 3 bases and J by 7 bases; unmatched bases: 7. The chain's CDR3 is CASSISDRDGGYTF. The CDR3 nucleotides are TGTGCCAGTAGTATCTCGGACAGGGACGGTGGCTACACCTTC.